The present T cell receptor (beta chain) was sequenced within a study of T cell changes during pregnancy in multiple sclerosis. Some clones are missing from TCRdb's copy, which holds only in-frame ones; the method was immunoSEQ multiplex PCR. The sample comprises about 83,000 clones, about 89% of which are singletons, and about 3.8% rests with the top ten. V lost 9 bases and J 1 base, leaving 12 bases between the germline ends. Germline CDR1 reads MDHEN; CDR2 reads SYDVKM. The CDR3 sequence is 13 residues long. Specimen: PBMCs, collected in the first trimester of pregnancy. This receptor was obtained from a female donor in good health, serving as a control in a pregnancy study. Some clones in this sample may be carry-over from other donors' samples. The V call is TRBV28, the J call TRBJ1-2; no definite D call. The CDR3 sequence: CASRVNLNYGYTF. The CDR3, as DNA: TGTGCCAGTCGAGTCAACCTTAACTATGGCTACACCTTC.